This note documents a single TCR beta chain sequence. The repertoire was sequenced with immunoSEQ multiplex PCR; TCRdb's copy has only in-frame clones and lacks some. The data show 2 million to 2.5 million clones, approximately 93% seen once. The data were obtained in a study of shared clonotypes between healthy human individuals. This CDR3 is built from 15 residues. Germline CDR1 reads LNHNV; CDR2 reads YYDKDF (reference sequence). Between the trimmed V and J ends, which lost 0 bases and 1 base, there was a span of 6 bases. The sequencing sample was made of naive CD4+ T cells from PBMCs. Stated subset: CD45RA+ positively selected. This sequence was found in a man in his late teens or twenties in good health. Some clones in this sample may be carry-over from other donors' samples. V gene TRBV15 combines with J gene TRBJ1-4; possibly TRBD1 for D (5 bases). CDR3 DNA: TGTGCCACCAGCAGAGATCAGGGAACTAATGAAAAACTGTTTTTT. It translates to CATSRDQGTNEKLFF.